This T cell receptor (beta chain) is from a study of T cells in Graves' hyperthyroidism and ophthalmopathy. Overall study: Before any treatment, at initial diagnosis, peripheral blood was collected.

Isolation of PBMCs was performed on approximately 10 ml fresh peripheral blood. This clonotype was detected many times. As yet, its antigen is unknown. Amplification of TCR beta CDR3 regions was performed using RNA transcripts as template. Carried out on the TCR CDR3, a first-round RT-PCR used the HTBI primer set. MiXCR, run by TCRdb on the multiplex PCR reads, gives a single entry per CDR3 protein. The table lists hundreds of thousands of distinct CDR3 sequences, roughly a sixth of them singletons. Study findings and constraints: Among thyroid clonotypes expanded above 0.001, most also appeared in blood.

V gave up 6 bases and J gave up 2 bases; unmatched junction bases: 9. The CDR3 is 16 amino acids. From germline, CDR1 is MNHEY and CDR2 SMNVEV (reference sequence). The rearrangement uses TRBV27 and TRBJ1-5; 8 bases fit TRBD1. This TCR came from a middle-aged woman with Graves' ophthalmopathy. Sequences were obtained from blood. Written as DNA, the CDR3 is TGTGCCAGCAGGGTCGACAGGGGCGGAGGCAATCAGCCCCAGCATTTT. It encodes CASRVDRGGGNQPQHF.